Included here is one T cell receptor beta chain sequence, with context. Its antigen is not known. This table comes from immunoSEQ multiplex PCR, and its TCRdb copy is limited to in-frame clones, with some not included. The repertoire holds 30,000 to 40,000 clones, with approximately 90% as singletons. This record comes from a study of chemoradiotherapy in HPV16-positive cancers. Whole-study results and caveats: In HPV16-positive patients, HPV-responsive T-cell expansion tracked better recurrence-free survival.

Germline CDR1 reads SGDLS; CDR2 reads YYNGEE. V lost 7 bases and J lost 0, with 26 bases in between. The CDR3 sequence is 18 residues long. Repertoires were sampled repeatedly during chemoradiotherapy. The sample here was blood, taken from a patient who underwent chemoradiotherapy. The TCR originated in a human donor with HPV-associated anogenital cancer. V is TRBV9 and J is TRBJ2-7; tentatively, D is TRBD1 (6 bases). This CDR3 is CASSPEGEGGFRSYEQYF. CDR3 bases: TGTGCCAGCTCCCCCGAGGGTGAAGGGGGTTTCCGCTCCTACGAGCAGTACTTC.